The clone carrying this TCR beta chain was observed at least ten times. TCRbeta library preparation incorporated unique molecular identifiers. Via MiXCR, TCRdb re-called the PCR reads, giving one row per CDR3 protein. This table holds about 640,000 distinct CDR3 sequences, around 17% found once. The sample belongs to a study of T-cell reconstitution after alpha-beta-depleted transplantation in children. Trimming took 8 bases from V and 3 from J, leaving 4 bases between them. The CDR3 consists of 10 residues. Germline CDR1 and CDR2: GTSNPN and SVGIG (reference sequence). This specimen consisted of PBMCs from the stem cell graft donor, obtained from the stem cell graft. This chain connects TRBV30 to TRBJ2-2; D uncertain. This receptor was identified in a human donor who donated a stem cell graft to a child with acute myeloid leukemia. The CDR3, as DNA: TGTGCCGGGTACACCGGGGAGCTGTTTTTT. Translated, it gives CAGYTGELFF.